The rows below give T cell receptor beta chains drawn from one sample of a study of T cell responses to AZD1222 COVID-19 vaccine. The repertoire was sequenced with immunoSEQ multiplex PCR; TCRdb's copy has only in-frame clones and lacks some. The repertoire holds roughly 100,000 clones, with 89% as singletons. Source: peripheral blood, taken on day 0 of AZD1222 vaccination. Receptors originate from an adult in good health. Each CDR3 is given with its conserved first and last residue. A D gene is named only where the DNA matches it firmly. Part of the rows lack a size; the others show once, few, many or a class for expanded clones.

TRBV10-3,.,14,.,TRBJ2-7,CAISESDFGYEQYF,TGTGCCATCAGTGAGTCAGATTTCGGGTACGAGCAGTACTTC
TRBV4-1,.,16,.,TRBJ2-2,CASSQGIGTNTGELFF,TGCGCCAGCAGCCAAGGGATTGGGACCAACACCGGGGAGCTGTTTTTT
TRBV5-1,.,15,TRBD1,TRBJ1-2,CASSLTGGAGYGYTF,TGCGCCAGCAGCTTAACAGGGGGCGCGGGGTATGGCTACACCTTC
TRBV13,.,15,TRBD1,TRBJ2-7,CASSPGTGAGYEQYF,TGTGCCAGCAGCCCAGGGACAGGGGCCGGCTACGAGCAGTACTTC
TRBV6-5,.,14,TRBD1,TRBJ2-2,CASCGTGGTGELFF,TGTGCCAGCTGCGGGACAGGGGGGACCGGGGAGCTGTTTTTT
TRBV19,.,20,TRBD1,TRBJ1-4,CASSIDLPGTGVRTNEKLFF,TGTGCCAGTAGTATAGACCTCCCCGGGACAGGGGTTCGGACTAATGAAAAACTGTTTTTT
TRBV6-4,.,13,.,TRBJ1-4,CASSDGPQQKLFF,TGTGCCAGCAGTGACGGACCCCAACAAAAACTGTTTTTT
TRBV7-3,.,15,.,TRBJ2-5,CASSSTSGGQETQYF,TGTGCCAGCAGCTCGACTAGTGGGGGTCAAGAGACCCAGTACTTC
TRBV10-3,.,14,.,TRBJ1-6,CAISETGINSPLHF,TGTGCCATCAGTGAAACAGGAATTAATTCACCCCTCCACTTT
TRBV27,.,13,.,TRBJ1-2,CASSLGTDYGYTF,TGTGCCAGCAGTTTAGGAACAGACTATGGCTACACCTTC
TRBV5-5,.,16,.,TRBJ1-3,CASSLAVRRSGNTIYF,TGTGCCAGCAGCTTGGCCGTACGCAGATCTGGAAACACCATATATTTT
TRBV6-5,.,14,TRBD2,TRBJ2-1,CASTMGGAYNEQFF,TGTGCCAGCACAATGGGGGGGGCCTACAATGAGCAGTTCTTC
TRBV5-8,.,16,.,TRBJ2-7,CASSPGTAGLDNEQYF,TGTGCCAGCAGCCCAGGCACGGCGGGGTTGGATAACGAGCAGTACTTC
TRBV13,.,17,TRBD2,TRBJ2-5,CASSEGGLAGIEETQYF,TGTGCCAGCAGCGAAGGGGGACTAGCGGGGATCGAGGAGACCCAGTACTTC
TRBV5-6,once,15,.,TRBJ1-2,CASSPLFSSNYGYTF,TGTGCCAGCAGCCCTCTTTTCAGTTCTAACTATGGCTACACCTTC
TRBV14,.,13,.,TRBJ2-7,CASSHDTGVEQYF,TGTGCCAGCAGCCACGACACCGGGGTCGAGCAGTACTTC
TRBV11-2,.,13,TRBD1,TRBJ2-5,CASSFRDSGTQYF,TGTGCCAGCAGCTTCCGGGACAGTGGGACCCAGTACTTC
TRBV30,.,13,.,TRBJ1-5,CAWKGGGNQPQHF,TGTGCCTGGAAGGGGGGGGGAAATCAGCCCCAGCATTTT
TRBV14,.,14,.,TRBJ2-7,CASSQDPADWEQYF,TGTGCCAGCAGCCAAGATCCGGCGGATTGGGAGCAGTACTTC
TRBV28,.,14,.,TRBJ1-1,CASRTPDGNTEAFF,TGTGCCAGCAGGACTCCTGACGGGAACACTGAAGCTTTCTTT
TRBV12-3/TRBV12-4,.,11,.,TRBJ2-7,CASSLGGEQYF,TGTGCCAGCAGTTTGGGTGGCGAGCAGTACTTC
TRBV27,.,16,.,TRBJ2-2,CASSFSRGHGHGELFF,TGTGCCAGCAGTTTCTCCAGGGGCCATGGGCACGGGGAGCTGTTTTTT
TRBV11-3,.,15,.,TRBJ2-3,CASSLGRLNTDTQYF,TGTGCCAGCAGCTTGGGACGCCTAAACACAGATACGCAGTATTTT
TRBV30,.,15,TRBD1,TRBJ1-1,CAWSRGDSSFTEAFF,TGTGCCTGGAGTAGGGGGGACAGTTCTTTTACTGAAGCTTTCTTT
TRBV10-3,.,15,TRBD1,TRBJ2-7,CAISVGQGESYEQYF,TGTGCCATCAGTGTTGGACAGGGAGAATCCTACGAGCAGTACTTC
TRBV19,.,16,.,TRBJ2-7,CASSPPRSGFTYEQYF,TGTGCCAGTAGTCCCCCTCGGAGTGGGTTCACCTACGAGCAGTACTTC
TRBV7-6,.,13,.,TRBJ1-2,CASSSRGSYGYTF,TGTGCCAGCAGCTCACGGGGATCCTATGGCTACACCTTC
TRBV5-6,once,14,.,TRBJ2-7,CASSWGLETYEQYF,TGTGCCAGCAGCTGGGGTTTGGAAACCTACGAGCAGTACTTC
TRBV19,.,15,TRBD1,TRBJ1-2,CASRSDREIGYGYTF,TGTGCCAGTAGATCGGACAGGGAAATCGGCTATGGCTACACCTTC
TRBV27,.,14,.,TRBJ2-3,CASSLSPSGDTQYF,TGTGCCAGCAGTTTATCCCCTTCTGGAGATACGCAGTATTTT
TRBV7-9,.,12,TRBD1,TRBJ1-2,CASRQGAKGYTF,TGTGCCAGCAGGCAGGGGGCGAAGGGCTACACCTTC
TRBV4-2,.,15,.,TRBJ1-2,CASSQETQRASGYTF,TGTGCCAGCAGCCAAGAGACCCAGAGGGCGAGTGGCTACACCTTC
TRBV5-6,.,12,.,TRBJ2-1,CASSFRLGEQFF,TGTGCCAGCAGCTTCAGGCTTGGTGAGCAGTTCTTC
TRBV3-1/TRBV3-2,.,15,.,TRBJ2-7,CASSQDHTGAGEQYF,TGTGCCAGCAGCCAAGATCATACGGGGGCGGGCGAGCAGTACTTC
TRBV7-6,.,16,TRBD2,TRBJ2-7,CASSPPNAGGSYEQYF,TGTGCCAGCAGTCCCCCCAACGCGGGGGGTTCCTACGAGCAGTACTTC
TRBV5-4,.,14,.,TRBJ2-7,CASSLSAGSYEQYF,TGTGCCAGCAGCTTGTCGGCAGGTTCCTACGAGCAGTACTTC
TRBV19,.,15,.,TRBJ2-6,CASSIGLTGANVLTF,TGTGCCAGTAGTATAGGACTAACTGGGGCCAACGTCCTGACTTTC
TRBV19,.,15,.,TRBJ2-1,CASSISSGAYNEQFF,TGTGCCAGTAGTATTTCGTCGGGGGCTTACAATGAGCAGTTCTTC
TRBV4-1,.,17,TRBD2,TRBJ2-3,CASSQSPLGGAIDTQYF,TGCGCCAGCAGCCAATCCCCCCTCGGGGGGGCCATAGATACGCAGTATTTT
TRBV3-1/TRBV3-2,.,13,TRBD1,TRBJ2-7,CASSQGRTGGRYF,TGTGCCAGCAGCCAAGGTCGGACAGGGGGCCGGTACTTC
TRBV12-3/TRBV12-4,.,12,.,TRBJ1-4,CASSSLSNQLFF,TGTGCCAGCAGTTCCCTCTCCAACCAACTGTTTTTT
TRBV12-3/TRBV12-4,many,11,.,TRBJ2-5,CASSFQETQYF,TGTGCCAGCAGTTTTCAAGAGACCCAGTACTTC
TRBV11-2,.,16,TRBD2,TRBJ2-5,CASSPERGAPGETQYF,TGTGCCAGCAGCCCAGAGCGGGGCGCCCCGGGGGAGACCCAGTACTTC
TRBV7-3,.,15,.,TRBJ2-5,CASSPQVGDEETQYF,TGTGCCAGCAGCCCCCAGGTCGGGGACGAGGAGACCCAGTACTTC
TRBV18,.,18,.,TRBJ1-3,CASSPPSSRGRFRNTIYF,TGTGCCAGCTCACCACCCTCTTCACGGGGCCGGTTCCGAAACACCATATATTTT
TRBV12-3/TRBV12-4,.,13,.,TRBJ2-1,CASSMPNYNEQFF,TGTGCCAGCAGTATGCCGAATTACAATGAGCAGTTCTTC
TRBV14,.,14,.,TRBJ1-2,CASSQDLWQGGYTF,TGTGCCAGCAGCCAAGATCTGTGGCAGGGAGGCTACACCTTC
TRBV5-4,.,14,.,TRBJ2-3,CASSFYGSQDTQYF,TGTGCCAGCAGCTTTTACGGGAGCCAAGATACGCAGTATTTT
TRBV5-1,few,15,.,TRBJ2-7,CASSLLGDGTSEQYF,TGCGCCAGCAGCTTGCTTGGGGACGGAACATCCGAGCAGTACTTC
TRBV18,.,16,.,TRBJ2-3,CASSPRGGSSTDTQYF,TGTGCCAGCTCACCACGAGGGGGATCTAGCACAGATACGCAGTATTTT
TRBV24-1,.,14,.,TRBJ2-5,CAHRSNWYQETQYF,TGTGCCCATAGATCCAATTGGTACCAAGAGACCCAGTACTTC
TRBV19,.,15,TRBD2,TRBJ2-1,CASSKTAGGLEEQFF,TGTGCCAGTAGTAAAACAGCGGGGGGGCTGGAAGAGCAGTTCTTC
TRBV10-3,.,11,.,TRBJ2-1,CAVQGGSEQFF,TGTGCCGTGCAAGGTGGAAGTGAGCAGTTCTTC
TRBV12-3/TRBV12-4,.,11,.,TRBJ2-1,CASSLGNEQFF,TGTGCCAGCAGTTTGGGCAATGAGCAGTTCTTC
TRBV15,.,12,.,TRBJ1-2,CATSAGGYGYTF,TGTGCCACCAGTGCCGGGGGCTATGGCTACACCTTC